This TCR beta chain stems from a study of shared clonotypes between healthy human individuals. The overall study: A donor's plate count was three for CD4 naive and three for CD4 memory; CD8 naive had two and CD8 memory one. General study results and limits: Naive CD4 clonotype sharing across a handful of donors was approximately 5%.

Donors comprised only Caucasian adults living in Nashville, Tennessee. Regarding this clone: The target antigen is unknown. The sample has other DNA sequences that encode this CDR3 too.

The authors loaded about 0.2 ug DNA, some 32,000 T cell genomes, into sorted-subset replicate PCRs. The repertoire was sequenced with immunoSEQ multiplex PCR; TCRdb's copy has only in-frame clones and lacks some. Found here are 900,000 to 1,200,000 clones, 70% to 80% of them singletons; the top ten hold roughly 0.61%. This CDR3 contains 11 residues. Looked up from germline, CDR1 is SNHLY and CDR2 is FYNNEI. Trimming shortened V by 6 bases and J by 6 bases, and 9 bases separated the two germline ends. This receptor was identified in a man between 18 and 29 years old in good health. Some clones in this sample may be carry-over from other donors' samples. V gene TRBV2 combines with J gene TRBJ2-7; D gene uncertain. Material: memory CD4+ T cells from PBMCs. Documented subset: CD45RA-negative fraction. For the CDR3, the DNA is TGTGCCAGCAGGGGTTTGGGCGAGCAGTACTTC. This gives the protein CASRGLGEQYF.